This T cell receptor (beta chain) was obtained from a study of cytomegalovirus exposure and HLA in healthy donors. Study observations and caveats: In a later analysis, at a false discovery rate of 0.05, roughly 16,000 TCR beta sequences matched HLA alleles.

The PCR was carried out with 60 Vbeta primers and 13 Jbeta primers. The protocol was immunoSEQ multiplex PCR, while the TCRdb copy is restricted to in-frame clones and leaves out a portion. The profile shows 200,000 or so clones, approximately 81% of them singletons. In its sample, this clone was seen a few times. Its matching antigen is unknown. Germline V lookup: CDR1 SGHNT, CDR2 YYREEE (reference sequence). The CDR3 length is 12 residues. Trimming pared 7 bases from V and 11 bases from J, leaving 18 bases between. V is TRBV5-4 and J is TRBJ1-1, with a weak D call TRBD1 (6 bases). The specimen sequenced was PBMCs. The TCR sequence derives from a man aged 30 to 39 in good health and CMV-seronegative. The CDR3 spells CASEYIGGPAFF. DNA of the CDR3: TGTGCCAGCGAGTATATCGGGGGGCCGGCTTTCTTT.